Each of the 22 T cell receptor beta chains below was sequenced from the same sample in a study of glioma-infiltrating T cells after dendritic cell vaccination (dated by TCRdb to 2016 to 2018). The time point tag for this specimen amounts to: after dendritic cell vaccination, including at tumor progression/relapse. Preparation of the library involved the immunoSEQ multiplex PCR assay. Sourced from immuneACCESS, this table was stored by TCRdb with only in-frame sequences that have V and J called. A share of the clones is absent; for the studies checked, an unresolved V gene accounts for under half, and the remainder has no known explanation. The sample includes about 65,000 clones, with about nine tenths observed a single time. Jointly, the top ten make up approximately 10% of the sample. The sample in question was blood, obtained after dendritic cell vaccination. The receptors come from a human donor with glioblastoma.

This clone occurred a few times. The gene calls are TRBV5-4 and TRBJ2-3, with 8 positions matching TRBD2. The junction had 7 bases not matched to a gene; V was cut back by 2 bases and J by 2 bases. The CDR3 is 16 amino acids. Germline V gives CDR1 SGHNT, CDR2 YYREEE (reference sequence). The CDR3 here is CASSLLSGGLTDTQYF. CDR3 DNA sequence: TGTGCCAGCAGCTTATTATCGGGGGGGCTCACAGATACGCAGTATTTT.

The chain employs TRBV11-2 and TRBJ1-2; TRBD1 matches 7 bases. Germline V gene lookup returns CDR1 SGHAT and CDR2 FQNNGV. This CDR3 region has 15 residues. The V and J ends lost 5 bases and 2 bases, in that order; junction bases with no gene match: 8. CDR3 coding DNA: TGTGCCAGCAGCCTCCGGGACAGCCCAAACTATGGCTACACCTTC. It yields the protein CASSLRDSPNYGYTF. Drawing the rest from reference TRBV11-2 and TRBJ1-2, the complete variable domain is EAGVAQSPRYKIIEKRQSVAFWCNPISGHATLYWYQQILGQGPKLLIQFQNNGVVDDSQLPKDRFSAERLKGVDSTLKIQPAKLEDSAVYLCASSLRDSPNYGYTFGSGTRLTVV.

This chain uses TRBV29-1 with TRBJ1-2, with 10 bases lining up with TRBD1. Germline V gives CDR1 SQVTM, CDR2 ANQGSEA. The CDR3 has 15 residues. Unmatched junction bases numbered 10, after V lost 3 bases and J lost 6 bases. CDR3 sequence: CSVEGRTGGLNGYTF. CDR3 in DNA: TGCAGCGTTGAGGGGCGGACAGGGGGGTTAAATGGCTACACCTTC.

The chain carries TRBV6-5 and TRBJ1-2; TRBD1 matches at 7 bases. The CDR3 extends over 14 amino acids. V shed 3 bases and J 7 bases; nucleotides not matched to a gene: 8. Germline V gene data show CDR1 as MNHEY and CDR2 as SVGAGI. The CDR3 DNA reads as TGTGCCAGCAGTTATGGACAGGACACCGGTGGCTACACCTTC. This sequence encodes CASSYGQDTGGYTF.

The chain combines TRBV9 with TRBJ1-2; the match to TRBD1 covers 9 bases. Germline V gene lookup returns CDR1 SGDLS and CDR2 YYNGEE. The CDR3 length is 15 residues. V lost 2 bases to trimming and J lost 7 bases; unmatched junction nucleotides: 9. The CDR3 DNA reads as TGTGCCAGCAGCGTGCAAACAGGGGGCGCTTCTGGCTACACCTTC. It specifies CASSVQTGGASGYTF.

The chain has TRBV12-5 and TRBJ2-7; D is unresolved. Per germline, CDR1 LGHNT and CDR2 FRNRAP. The length of the CDR3 is 13 residues. The V gene lost 1 base and the J gene lost 3 bases, with 7 bases spanning the gap. Here the CDR3 DNA reads TGTGCTAGTGGTTTGGGCCGGTACTACGAGCAGTACTTC. As protein: CASGLGRYYEQYF.

The chain has TRBV5-6 and TRBJ1-1; D call uncertain. V lost 0 bases and J lost 7, with 16 bases in between. CDR3 length: 15 residues. Germline lookup yields CDR1 SGHDT and CDR2 YYEEEE. DNA for the CDR3: TGTGCCAGCAGCTTGGCCTCGGTGAGGCGTGGTGAAGCTTTCTTT. It specifies CASSLASVRRGEAFF.

The J gene is TRBJ2-1, the V gene TRBV13; the match to TRBD1 covers 7 bases. The J segment lost 5 bases and the V segment lost 5 bases, leaving 6 bases of the junction unmatched. The germline V gene has CDR1 PRHDT and CDR2 FYEKMQ (reference sequence). The CDR3 loop spans 14 amino acids. CDR3: CASSPRTGDNEQFF. CDR3 nucleotide sequence: TGTGCCAGCAGCCCGCGGACAGGTGACAATGAGCAGTTCTTC.

The V gene is TRBV5-1, the J gene TRBJ2-1; 9 bases line up with TRBD2. Looked up from germline, CDR1 is SGHRS and CDR2 is YFSETQ. This CDR3 is built from 16 residues. V lost 1 base, J lost 3 bases, and 5 bases stayed unmatched. The CDR3 loop reads CASSLIAGVSYNEQFF. In DNA, the CDR3 is TGCGCCAGCAGCTTGATAGCGGGAGTCAGCTACAATGAGCAGTTCTTC.

The chain employs TRBV25-1 and TRBJ1-1; weak D call: TRBD1 (6 bases). The CDR3 extends over 13 amino acids. Per the germline V gene, CDR1 is MGHDK and CDR2 is SYGVNS. V was trimmed by 8 bases and J by 11 bases, leaving 21 bases between them. The CDR3 region has the DNA TGTGCCAGCTCTCCAGGGGCAGTGGGGCGGGCTTTCTTT. As protein: CASSPGAVGRAFF. Filled out from reference TRBV25-1 and TRBJ1-1, the complete variable domain reads EADIYQTPRYLVIGTGKKITLECSQTMGHDKMYWYQQDPGMELHLIHYSYGVNSTEKGDLSSESTVSRIRTEHFPLTLESARPSHTSQYLCASSPGAVGRAFFGQGTRLTVV.

This clone was picked up one time. The CDR3 DNA reads as TGTGCTAGTGGTTTCGCTACTTCCGGCGAGCAGTACTTC. It codes for CASGFATSGEQYF. The chain combines TRBV12-5 with TRBJ2-7; D unclear. In germline, CDR1 is LGHNT, CDR2 FRNRAP. The CDR3 has 13 residues. Between the trimmed V and J ends, which lost 3 bases and 6 bases, there was a span of 12 bases.

The chain couples TRBV19 to TRBJ1-5; a weak D match, TRBD1 (5 bases). Germline-derived CDR1 and CDR2 are LNHDA and SQIVND (reference sequence). This CDR3 region has 16 residues. The V end was cut by 1 base, the J end by 2 bases, with 12 bases between. In nucleotides, the CDR3 is TGTGCCAGTAGTATAGGAGGGGAGGTTGGCAATCAGCCCCAGCATTTT. This gives the protein CASSIGGEVGNQPQHF.

The rearrangement joins TRBV6-1 to TRBJ2-1, with 10 bases fitting TRBD2. The J segment lost 7 bases and the V segment lost 5 bases, leaving 5 bases of the junction unmatched. The germline V gene has CDR1 MNHNS and CDR2 SASEGT. CDR3 length equals 14 residues. The chain's CDR3 is CASSFSGGLNEQFF. Here the CDR3 DNA reads TGTGCCAGCAGTTTTAGCGGGGGGTTGAATGAGCAGTTCTTC.

This chain joins TRBV12-5 and TRBJ1-2; D unclear. Trimming removed 4 bases from V and 8 bases from J, with 14 bases in between. Germline lookup yields CDR1 LGHNT and CDR2 FRNRAP. The CDR3 sequence is 13 residues long. The CDR3 is CASGYQASRGYTF. CDR3 sequence (DNA): TGTGCTAGTGGTTACCAGGCCAGTCGCGGCTACACCTTC.

The V and J genes are TRBV5-6 and TRBJ2-5, with D uncertain. V gave up 4 bases and J gave up 2 bases, with 15 bases separating them. This CDR3 is built from 15 residues. Germline lookup yields CDR1 SGHDT and CDR2 YYEEEE. The CDR3 DNA follows: TGTGCCAGCAGCCTTAATAAATGGCAGCAAGAGACCCAGTACTTC. Protein product: CASSLNKWQQETQYF.

This chain joins TRBV9 and TRBJ1-2, with 10 bases fitting TRBD1. Germline V gene sequence: CDR1 SGDLS, CDR2 YYNGEE. The CDR3 consists of 17 residues. The J segment lost 1 base and the V segment lost 3 bases, leaving 9 bases of the junction unmatched. CDR3 sequence reads: CASSGWTGGEFNYGYTF. CDR3 coding DNA: TGTGCCAGCAGCGGCTGGACAGGGGGGGAATTTAACTATGGCTACACCTTC.

This clone has just one count. The V call is TRBV2, the J call TRBJ2-7, with D tentatively TRBD2 (6 bases). The V and J ends lost 6 bases and 2 bases respectively, with 11 bases between them. This CDR3 is built from 13 residues. Germline CDR1 and CDR2: SNHLY and FYNNEI. The CDR3 is CASRGLSAYEQYF. The CDR3 DNA reads TGTGCCAGCAGGGGACTGTCCGCCTACGAGCAGTACTTC.

The rearrangement joins TRBV5-1 to TRBJ2-5; possible D gene TRBD2, 7 bases. The end of the DNA aligns better with TRBJ2-7, so the J call may be wrong. This CDR3 is 15 amino acids long. In germline, CDR1 is SGHRS, CDR2 YFSETQ. As DNA, the CDR3 is TGCGCCAGCAGCTTGAGCACAGGGAGGGCCTACGAGCAGTACTTC. This sequence encodes CASSLSTGRAYEQYF.

The chain carries TRBV10-1 and TRBJ1-1; 9 bases are shared with TRBD1. Germline V CDR1 and CDR2: WNHNN, SYGVQD (reference sequence). This CDR3 region has 15 residues. V was clipped by 6 bases and J by 2 bases; unmatched bases: 7. In nucleotides, the CDR3 is TGCGCCAGCAGGGCAGGGACAGGGCTCAACACTGAAGCTTTCTTT. It is translated as CASRAGTGLNTEAFF.

V usage is TRBV7-6 and J usage is TRBJ2-3, with TRBD1 matching over 9 bases. J was trimmed by 1 base and V by 11 bases; bases with no gene match: 13. The CDR3 loop spans 16 amino acids. The germline CDR1 and CDR2 sequences are SGHVS and FNYEAQ. CDR3 in amino acids: CAVKRTGVGRTDTQYF. CDR3 nucleotides: TGTGCCGTGAAAAGGACAGGGGTGGGGCGCACAGATACGCAGTATTTT.

The chain joins TRBV19 to TRBJ2-1, with 10 positions matching TRBD2. CDR3 length: 17 residues. V lost 3 bases, J lost 6 bases, and 11 bases stayed unmatched. CDR1 and CDR2 (germline): LNHDA, SQIVND (reference sequence). The CDR3 sequence: CASSILRLAGEGNEQFF. For the CDR3, the DNA is TGTGCCAGTAGTATTTTGCGGCTAGCGGGAGAGGGCAATGAGCAGTTCTTC.

The chain recombines TRBV7-9 with TRBJ2-7, with D maybe TRBD1 (5 bases). Per germline, CDR1 SEHNR and CDR2 FQNEAQ (reference sequence). The CDR3 has 12 amino acids. V was clipped by 4 bases and J by 7 bases, with 11 bases between them. The DNA for the CDR3 is TGTGCCAGCAGCTATTTGGGGCTAGAGCAGTACTTC. Protein sequence: CASSYLGLEQYF.